This T cell receptor beta chain was recovered during a study of T and B cells in COVID-19 patients. BIOMED2 TRB-A/B primer pools were used in multiplex TRB PCR. One entry per CDR3 protein results from TCRdb running MiXCR on the multiplex PCR reads. The repertoire holds about 11,000 distinct CDR3 sequences, with approximately 35% as singletons. V lost 7 bases and J lost 6; bases outside the gene matches: 7. The CDR3 runs to 13 residues. The germline V gene has CDR1 MNHNS and CDR2 SASEGT. From blood, roughly 220-550 ng of genomic DNA served as TRB template. The J gene is TRBJ1-2, the V gene TRBV6-1; 8 bases match TRBD1. The sequenced sample consisted of blood. This clonotype originated in a human donor with active COVID-19. CDR3 residues: CASTLTGVDGYTF. DNA of the CDR3: TGTGCCAGCACCCTGACAGGGGTTGATGGCTACACCTTC.